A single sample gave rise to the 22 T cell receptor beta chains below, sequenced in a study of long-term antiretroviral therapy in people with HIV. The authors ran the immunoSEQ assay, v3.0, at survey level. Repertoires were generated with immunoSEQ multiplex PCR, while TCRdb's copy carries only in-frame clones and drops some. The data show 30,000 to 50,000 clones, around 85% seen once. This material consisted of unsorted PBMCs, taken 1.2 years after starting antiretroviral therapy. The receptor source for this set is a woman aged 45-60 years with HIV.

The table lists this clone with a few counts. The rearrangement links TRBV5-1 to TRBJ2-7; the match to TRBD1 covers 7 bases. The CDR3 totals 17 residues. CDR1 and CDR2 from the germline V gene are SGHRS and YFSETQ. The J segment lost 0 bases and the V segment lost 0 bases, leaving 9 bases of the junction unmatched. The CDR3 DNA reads TGCGCCAGCAGCTTGGATGGGCCGAGACAGGGCTCCTACGAGCAGTACTTC. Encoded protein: CASSLDGPRQGSYEQYF.

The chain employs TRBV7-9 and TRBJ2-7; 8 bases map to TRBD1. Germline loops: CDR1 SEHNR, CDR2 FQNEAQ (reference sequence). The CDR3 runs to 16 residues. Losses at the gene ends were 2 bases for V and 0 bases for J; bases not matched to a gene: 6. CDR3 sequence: CASSLNAGGVSYEQYF. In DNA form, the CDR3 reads TGTGCCAGCAGCTTAAATGCAGGGGGCGTCTCCTACGAGCAGTACTTC. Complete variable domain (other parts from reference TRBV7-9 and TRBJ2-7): DTGVSQNPRHKITKRGQNVTFRCDPISEHNRLYWYRQTLGQGPEFLTYFQNEAQLEKSRLLSDRFSAERPKGSFSTLEIQRTEQGDSAMYLCASSLNAGGVSYEQYFGPGTRLTVT.

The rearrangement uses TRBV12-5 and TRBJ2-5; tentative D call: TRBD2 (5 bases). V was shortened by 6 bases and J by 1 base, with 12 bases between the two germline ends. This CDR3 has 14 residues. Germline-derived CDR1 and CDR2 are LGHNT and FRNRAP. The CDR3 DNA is TGTGCTAGTGGGGTAGGAGGTTTCCAAGAGACCCAGTACTTC. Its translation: CASGVGGFQETQYF.

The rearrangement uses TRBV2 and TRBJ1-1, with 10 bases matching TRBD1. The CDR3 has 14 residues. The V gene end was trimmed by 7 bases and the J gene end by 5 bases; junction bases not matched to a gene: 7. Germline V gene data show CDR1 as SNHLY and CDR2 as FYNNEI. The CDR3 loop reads CASTVRQGATEAFF. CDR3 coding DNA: TGTGCCAGCACCGTCCGACAGGGGGCTACTGAAGCTTTCTTT.

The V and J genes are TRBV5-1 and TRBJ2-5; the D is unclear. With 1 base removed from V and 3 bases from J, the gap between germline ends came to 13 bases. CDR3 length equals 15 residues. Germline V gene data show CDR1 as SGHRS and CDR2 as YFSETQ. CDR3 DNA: TGCGCCAGCAGCTTGCTGGGAAGTTATAAAGAGACCCAGTACTTC. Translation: CASSLLGSYKETQYF.

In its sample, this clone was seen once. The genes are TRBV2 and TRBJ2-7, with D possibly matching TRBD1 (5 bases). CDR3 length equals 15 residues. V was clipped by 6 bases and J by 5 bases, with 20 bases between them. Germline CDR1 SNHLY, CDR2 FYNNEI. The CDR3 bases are TGTGCCAGCAGCCCCCGATCCCGGACAATTAACGAGCAGTACTTC. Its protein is CASSPRSRTINEQYF.

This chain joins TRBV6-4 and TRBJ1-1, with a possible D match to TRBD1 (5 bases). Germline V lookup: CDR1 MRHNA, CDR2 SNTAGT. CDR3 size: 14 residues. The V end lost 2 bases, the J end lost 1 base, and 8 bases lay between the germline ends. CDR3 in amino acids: CASSDGGRNTEAFF. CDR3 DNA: TGTGCCAGCAGTGACGGGGGACGGAACACTGAAGCTTTCTTT.

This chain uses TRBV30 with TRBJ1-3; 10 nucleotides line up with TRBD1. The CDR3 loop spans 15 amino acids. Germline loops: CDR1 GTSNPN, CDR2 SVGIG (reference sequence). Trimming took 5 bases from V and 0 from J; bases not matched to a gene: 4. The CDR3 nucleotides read TGTGCCTGGGGACAGGGGGGTTTCTCTGGAAACACCATATATTTT. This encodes CAWGQGGFSGNTIYF.

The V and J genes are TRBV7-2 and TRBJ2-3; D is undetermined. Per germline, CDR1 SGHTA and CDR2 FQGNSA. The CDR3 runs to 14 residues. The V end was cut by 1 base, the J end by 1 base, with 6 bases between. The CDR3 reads CASSLGSGTDTQYF. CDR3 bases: TGTGCCAGCAGCTTAGGTTCTGGCACAGATACGCAGTATTTT.

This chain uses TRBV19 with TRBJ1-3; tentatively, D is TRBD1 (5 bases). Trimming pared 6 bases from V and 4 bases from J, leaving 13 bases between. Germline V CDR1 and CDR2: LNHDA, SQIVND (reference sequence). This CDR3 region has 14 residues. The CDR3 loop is CASRVQRDGNTIYF. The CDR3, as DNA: TGTGCCAGTAGGGTACAGCGGGACGGAAACACCATATATTTT.

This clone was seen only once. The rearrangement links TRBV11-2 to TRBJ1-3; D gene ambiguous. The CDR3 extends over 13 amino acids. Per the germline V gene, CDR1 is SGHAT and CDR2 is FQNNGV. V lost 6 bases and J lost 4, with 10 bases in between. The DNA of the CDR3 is TGTGCCAGCAGTTTGGGATACGGAAACACCATATATTTT. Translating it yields CASSLGYGNTIYF. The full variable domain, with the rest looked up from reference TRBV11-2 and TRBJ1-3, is EAGVAQSPRYKIIEKRQSVAFWCNPISGHATLYWYQQILGQGPKLLIQFQNNGVVDDSQLPKDRFSAERLKGVDSTLKIQPAKLEDSAVYLCASSLGYGNTIYFGEGSWLTVV.

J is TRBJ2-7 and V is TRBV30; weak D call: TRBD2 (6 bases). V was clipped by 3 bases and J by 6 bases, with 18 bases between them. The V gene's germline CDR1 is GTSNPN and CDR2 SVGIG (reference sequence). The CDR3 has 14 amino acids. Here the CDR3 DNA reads TGTGCCTGGAGCCCAGTACGGGGGAGCAGCGAGCAGTACTTC. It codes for CAWSPVRGSSEQYF.

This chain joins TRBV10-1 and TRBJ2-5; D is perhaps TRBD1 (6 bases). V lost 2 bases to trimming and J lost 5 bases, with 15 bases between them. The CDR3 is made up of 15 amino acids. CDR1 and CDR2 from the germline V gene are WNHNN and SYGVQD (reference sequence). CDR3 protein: CASSELKQGQETQYF. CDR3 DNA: TGCGCCAGCAGTGAGCTCAAACAGGGCCAGGAGACCCAGTACTTC.

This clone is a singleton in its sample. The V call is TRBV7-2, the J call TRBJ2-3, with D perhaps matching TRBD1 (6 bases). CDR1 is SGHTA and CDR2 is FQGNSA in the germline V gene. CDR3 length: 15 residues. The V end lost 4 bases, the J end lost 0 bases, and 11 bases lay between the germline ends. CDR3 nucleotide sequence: TGTGCCAGCAGCTCCGGGACACCCAGCACAGATACGCAGTATTTT. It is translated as CASSSGTPSTDTQYF.

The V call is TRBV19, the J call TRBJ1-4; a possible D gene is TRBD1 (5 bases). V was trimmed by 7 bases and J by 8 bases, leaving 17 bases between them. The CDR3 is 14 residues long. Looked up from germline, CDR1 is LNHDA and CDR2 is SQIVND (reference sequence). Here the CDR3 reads CASTVGRATEKLFF. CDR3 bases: TGTGCCAGTACGGTCGGCAGGGCGACGGAAAAACTGTTTTTT.

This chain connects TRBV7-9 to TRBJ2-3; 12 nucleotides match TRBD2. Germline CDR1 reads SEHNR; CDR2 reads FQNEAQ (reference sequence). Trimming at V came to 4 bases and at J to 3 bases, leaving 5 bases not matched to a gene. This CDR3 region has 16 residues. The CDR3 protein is CASSSGLAGRTDTQYF. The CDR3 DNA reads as TGTGCCAGCAGCTCTGGACTAGCGGGAAGAACAGATACGCAGTATTTT.

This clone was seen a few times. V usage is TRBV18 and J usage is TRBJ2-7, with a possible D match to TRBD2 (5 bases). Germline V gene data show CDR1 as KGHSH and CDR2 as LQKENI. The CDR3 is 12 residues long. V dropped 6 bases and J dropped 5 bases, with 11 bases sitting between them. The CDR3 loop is CASSLLRDEQYF. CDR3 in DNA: TGTGCCAGCTCCCTTCTGAGGGACGAGCAGTACTTC.

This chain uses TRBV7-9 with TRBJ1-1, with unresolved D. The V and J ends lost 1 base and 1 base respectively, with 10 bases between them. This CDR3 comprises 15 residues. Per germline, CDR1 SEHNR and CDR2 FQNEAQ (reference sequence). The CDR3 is CASSLVGVENTEAFF. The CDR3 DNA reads TGTGCCAGCAGCTTAGTCGGGGTCGAGAACACTGAAGCTTTCTTT.

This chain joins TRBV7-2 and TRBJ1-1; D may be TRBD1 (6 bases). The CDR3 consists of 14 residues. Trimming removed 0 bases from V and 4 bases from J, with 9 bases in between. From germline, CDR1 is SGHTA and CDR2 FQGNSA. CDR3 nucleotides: TGTGCCAGCAGCTTAGCCGGGGGGCTCACTGAAGCTTTCTTT. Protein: CASSLAGGLTEAFF. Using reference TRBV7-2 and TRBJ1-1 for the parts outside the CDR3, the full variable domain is GAGVSQSPSNKVTEKGKDVELRCDPISGHTALYWYRQSLGQGLEFLIYFQGNSAPDKSGLPSDRFSAERTGGSVSTLTIQRTQQEDSAVYLCASSLAGGLTEAFFGQGTRLTVV.

The CDR3 loop is CASSDWTPSLTIYF. The CDR3 DNA sequence: TGTGCCAGCAGTGACTGGACGCCGAGCCTCACCATATATTTT. The V and J genes are TRBV6-1 and TRBJ1-3; D not certain. There are 14 residues in the CDR3. The V gene lost 3 bases and the J gene lost 9 bases, with 15 bases spanning the gap. Germline lookup yields CDR1 MNHNS and CDR2 SASEGT.

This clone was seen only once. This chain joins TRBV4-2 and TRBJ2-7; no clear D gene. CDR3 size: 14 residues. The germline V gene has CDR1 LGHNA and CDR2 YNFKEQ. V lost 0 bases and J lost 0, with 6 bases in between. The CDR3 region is CASSQEQNSYEQYF. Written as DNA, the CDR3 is TGTGCCAGCAGCCAAGAACAGAACTCCTACGAGCAGTACTTC.

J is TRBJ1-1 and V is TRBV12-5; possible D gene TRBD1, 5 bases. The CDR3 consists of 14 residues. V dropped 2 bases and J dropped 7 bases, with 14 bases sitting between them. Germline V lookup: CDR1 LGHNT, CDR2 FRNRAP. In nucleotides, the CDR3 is TGTGCTAGTGGTTTGTACAGGACAAATGTTGAAGCTTTCTTT. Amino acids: CASGLYRTNVEAFF.